The 23 T cell receptor beta chains below come from one sample, sequenced in a study of T cell responses to AZD1222 COVID-19 vaccine (dated by TCRdb to the early 2020s). The time point label on this specimen signifies: baseline before first vaccination. The library came from the immunoSEQ multiplex PCR assay. TCRdb took over this immuneACCESS table, retaining in-frame rearrangements with V and J assigned. Such tables are incomplete; in checked studies, under half of the missing clones stem from an unresolved V gene, and the remainder is unexplained. This sample is represented by about 160,000 clones; about 90% of them were singletons. The top ten clones comprise about 1.9% of the sample. This specimen consisted of peripheral blood, obtained on day 0 of AZD1222 vaccination. These receptors were obtained from an adult in good health.

The genes are TRBV30 and TRBJ1-2; the D gene is possibly TRBD1 (5 bases). Deletions cut 3 bases from V and 0 bases from J, with 17 bases between. From germline, CDR1 is GTSNPN and CDR2 SVGIG (reference sequence). The CDR3 runs to 16 residues. The CDR3 bases are TGTGCCTGGAGCGGACCGGGGCTATCTACTAACTATGGCTACACCTTC. Protein sequence: CAWSGPGLSTNYGYTF.

The chain carries TRBV3-1 (or the pseudogene TRBV3-2) and TRBJ1-2, with TRBD1 matching 7 bases. Trimming removed 1 base from V and 4 bases from J; junction bases left unmatched: 6. The germline V gene has CDR1 LGHDT and CDR2 YNNKEL (reference sequence). The CDR3 runs to 15 residues. CDR3 bases: TGTGCCAGCAGCCAAGGGACAGGCTCCCGCTATGGCTACACCTTC. It encodes CASSQGTGSRYGYTF.

The chain recombines TRBV19 with TRBJ1-6; the D gene is possibly TRBD1 (5 bases). Germline V gives CDR1 LNHDA, CDR2 SQIVND (reference sequence). This CDR3 is built from 14 residues. Here the CDR3 DNA reads TGTGGCACGGGGCAGCGAACCTATAATTCACCCCTCCACTTT. Protein sequence: CGTGQRTYNSPLHF.

In this sample, this clone turned up once. The chain employs TRBV30 and TRBJ1-5; 7 bases map to TRBD1. J was trimmed by 0 bases and V by 3 bases; bases with no gene match: 2. The CDR3 sequence is 14 residues long. Per germline, CDR1 GTSNPN and CDR2 SVGIG (reference sequence). CDR3: CAWSRDSSNQPQHF. DNA of the CDR3: TGTGCCTGGAGCCGGGACAGTAGCAATCAGCCCCAGCATTTT.

V gene TRBV19 combines with J gene TRBJ1-5; D is ambiguous. Germline V gene sequence: CDR1 LNHDA, CDR2 SQIVND (reference sequence). With 2 bases removed from V and 0 bases from J, the gap between germline ends came to 5 bases. This CDR3 region has 14 residues. The CDR3 region has the DNA TGTGCCAGTAGTATACAAGATAGCAATCAGCCCCAGCATTTT. Its translation is CASSIQDSNQPQHF.

The chain joins TRBV7-2 to TRBJ1-1; D gene uncertain. This CDR3 region has 14 residues. Germline V gene sequence: CDR1 SGHTA, CDR2 FQGNSA. Trimming removed 5 bases from V and 5 bases from J, with 15 bases in between. This CDR3 reads CASSLQDRGTEAFF. CDR3 nucleotides: TGTGCCAGCAGCCTTCAGGACCGTGGGACTGAAGCTTTCTTT.

The genes are TRBV4-3 and TRBJ2-7; TRBD2 aligns across 9 bases. The germline V gene has CDR1 LGHNA and CDR2 YSLEER. CDR3 size: 17 residues. The V gene end was trimmed by 0 bases and the J gene end by 5 bases; junction bases not matched to a gene: 11. The CDR3 region has the DNA TGCGCCAGCAGCCAAGAACGGGGTAGCGGGGGTCCAAACGAGCAGTACTTC. Translating gives CASSQERGSGGPNEQYF.

The rearrangement joins TRBV7-9 to TRBJ2-3, with 7 nucleotides matching TRBD1. The ends lost 5 bases at V and 6 bases at J; junction bases unmatched: 5. Germline V lookup: CDR1 SEHNR, CDR2 FQNEAQ (reference sequence). CDR3 size: 13 residues. The CDR3 reads CASSPRGPDTQYF. In DNA, the CDR3 is TGTGCCAGCAGCCCAAGGGGGCCCGATACGCAGTATTTT. The full variable domain, with the rest looked up from reference TRBV7-9 and TRBJ2-3, is DTGVSQNPRHKITKRGQNVTFRCDPISEHNRLYWYRQTLGQGPEFLTYFQNEAQLEKSRLLSDRFSAERPKGSFSTLEIQRTEQGDSAMYLCASSPRGPDTQYFGPGTRLTVL.

The V and J genes are TRBV2 and TRBJ2-1; TRBD2 aligns across 7 bases. Germline-derived CDR1 and CDR2 are SNHLY and FYNNEI. The CDR3 extends over 13 amino acids. V shed 4 bases, J shed 15 bases, and the junction held 12 bases outside the gene matches. The CDR3 nucleotides read TGTGCCAGCAGTGGGGGGGGTTATAGCGGGTCGTTCTTC. It is translated as CASSGGGYSGSFF.

This clone was seen a handful of times. The chain carries TRBV11-2 and TRBJ2-2; TRBD1 is a possible D gene (6 bases). Trimming removed 5 bases at V and 0 bases at J, with 13 bases between. CDR1 and CDR2 from the germline V gene are SGHAT and FQNNGV. The CDR3 totals 16 residues. Written as DNA, the CDR3 is TGTGCCAGCAGCATCGACAGGCCTCCGAACACCGGGGAGCTGTTTTTT. Residues: CASSIDRPPNTGELFF.

The chain couples TRBV29-1 to TRBJ2-7, with TRBD2 matching 10 bases. This CDR3 has 13 amino acids. The germline V gene has CDR1 SQVTM and CDR2 ANQGSEA. V shed 3 bases and J 6 bases; nucleotides not matched to a gene: 5. CDR3 sequence (DNA): TGCAGCGTTGAGTCTAGCGGGGGCGGCGAGCAGTACTTC. Protein: CSVESSGGGEQYF.

The rearrangement uses TRBV29-1 and TRBJ1-1; D unresolved. This CDR3 comprises 14 residues. CDR1 and CDR2 (germline): SQVTM, ANQGSEA. The germline V and J ends were trimmed by 2 bases and 4 bases, with 14 bases remaining between them. The CDR3 nucleotides are TGCAGCGTTGAACGTATAGGAGGAGTCACTGAAGCTTTCTTT. Its protein product is CSVERIGGVTEAFF.

The V call is TRBV6-5, the J call TRBJ1-5, with D maybe TRBD1 (5 bases). Germline lookup yields CDR1 MNHEY and CDR2 SVGAGI. The CDR3 is 16 residues long. Trimming pared 2 bases from V and 4 bases from J, leaving 15 bases between. The CDR3 here is CASSYRGGGGNQPQHF. CDR3 coding DNA: TGTGCCAGCAGTTACCGCGGGGGAGGTGGAAATCAGCCCCAGCATTTT.

The gene calls are TRBV28 and TRBJ1-1; possible D gene TRBD1, 5 bases. Per germline, CDR1 MDHEN and CDR2 SYDVKM. V was shortened by 4 bases and J by 8 bases, with 14 bases between the two germline ends. The CDR3 extends over 13 amino acids. The CDR3 loop reads CASSYNLGAEAFF. CDR3 DNA: TGTGCCAGCAGTTATAATTTAGGGGCAGAAGCTTTCTTT. The variable domain in full, with the rest retrieved from reference TRBV28 and TRBJ1-1, is DVKVTQSSRYLVKRTGEKVFLECVQDMDHENMFWYRQDPGLGLRLIYFSYDVKMKEKGDIPEGYSVSREKKERFSLILESASTNQTSMYLCASSYNLGAEAFFGQGTRLTVV.

V is TRBV6-2 or TRBV6-3 and J is TRBJ1-1; D uncertain. The CDR3 contains 12 residues. CDR1 and CDR2 from the germline V gene are MNHEY and SVGEGT. Deletions cut 0 bases from V and 8 bases from J, with 7 bases between. The CDR3 DNA sequence: TGTGCCAGCAGTTACTCATCTATGGAAGCTTTCTTT. It encodes CASSYSSMEAFF.

The chain has TRBV7-3 and TRBJ1-6; D gene ambiguous. This CDR3 spans 16 amino acids. V shed 2 bases and J shed 0 bases, with 8 bases lying between them. Germline V gene sequence: CDR1 SGHTA, CDR2 FQGTGA. The CDR3 protein is CASSLGESSYNSPLHF. The CDR3 region has the DNA TGTGCCAGCAGCTTAGGGGAGAGCTCCTATAATTCACCCCTCCACTTT. The full variable domain, with the rest looked up from reference TRBV7-3 and TRBJ1-6, is GAGVSQTPSNKVTEKGKYVELRCDPISGHTALYWYRQSLGQGPEFLIYFQGTGAADDSGLPNDRFFAVRPEGSVSTLKIQRTERGDSAVYLCASSLGESSYNSPLHFGNGTRLTVT.

As concerns this clone: At one end the junction does not follow the germline gene, possibly because of a read error. The chain links TRBV6-5 to TRBJ2-7; D is uncertain. The CDR3 extends over 11 amino acids. Germline CDR1 MNHEY, CDR2 SVGAGI. CDR3 sequence (DNA): TGTGCCAGCATCCTACACTCGGGCCAATTCTTC. The encoded protein is CASILHSGQFF.

V is TRBV19 and J is TRBJ1-4; D gene unclear. The CDR3 is made up of 16 amino acids. Trimming removed 5 bases from V and 10 bases from J, with 23 bases in between. The germline CDR1 and CDR2 sequences are LNHDA and SQIVND (reference sequence). CDR3: CASSSRRTGGEVKLFF. The CDR3 DNA reads as TGTGCCAGTAGTTCCCGCCGGACGGGCGGGGAGGTAAAACTGTTTTTT.

The chain links TRBV15 to TRBJ2-1; tentative D call: TRBD1 (6 bases). Trimming pared 11 bases from V and 4 bases from J, leaving 12 bases between. Germline CDR1 and CDR2: LNHNV and YYDKDF (reference sequence). This CDR3 has 12 amino acids. The DNA of the CDR3 is TGTGCCTTGCAGGGGAAGTACAATGAGCAGTTCTTC. Residues: CALQGKYNEQFF.

The V gene is TRBV27, the J gene TRBJ1-1; D is unresolved. The CDR3 contains 15 residues. V lost 2 bases to trimming and J lost 4 bases, with 14 bases between them. Looked up from germline, CDR1 is MNHEY and CDR2 is SMNVEV (reference sequence). The CDR3 coding sequence is TGTGCCAGCAGTTTAAGTAGGGTCCGGGCCACTGAAGCTTTCTTT. It encodes CASSLSRVRATEAFF.

The genes are TRBV11-3 and TRBJ1-5; D gene uncertain. V was pared by 0 bases and J by 6 bases, with 9 bases between. Looked up from germline, CDR1 is SGHNT and CDR2 is YENEEA. The length of the CDR3 is 14 residues. For the CDR3, the DNA is TGTGCCAGCAGCTTAGAAGACGGGCTTCAGCCCCAGCATTTT. Protein: CASSLEDGLQPQHF.

V gene TRBV7-9 combines with J gene TRBJ2-3, with D perhaps TRBD2 (7 bases). CDR3 length: 16 amino acids. Trimming shortened V by 5 bases and J by 5 bases, and 20 bases separated the two germline ends. CDR1 and CDR2 (germline): SEHNR, FQNEAQ (reference sequence). The CDR3 here is CASSNLDGGRGDTQYF. CDR3 nucleotide sequence: TGTGCCAGCAGCAACCTAGACGGGGGGCGGGGAGATACGCAGTATTTT. The full variable domain, its missing parts supplied by reference TRBV7-9 and TRBJ2-3, is DTGVSQNPRHKITKRGQNVTFRCDPISEHNRLYWYRQTLGQGPEFLTYFQNEAQLEKSRLLSDRFSAERPKGSFSTLEIQRTEQGDSAMYLCASSNLDGGRGDTQYFGPGTRLTVL.

The J gene is TRBJ2-1, the V gene TRBV5-4; D is unresolved. Trimming took 4 bases from V and 10 from J, leaving 12 bases between them. In germline, CDR1 is SGHNT, CDR2 YYREEE (reference sequence). CDR3 length: 12 amino acids. CDR3 sequence reads: CASSQTWAEQFF. CDR3 coding DNA: TGTGCCAGCAGCCAGACTTGGGCCGAGCAGTTCTTC. The entire variable domain, with the rest obtained from reference TRBV5-4 and TRBJ2-1, is as follows: ETGVTQSPTHLIKTRGQQVTLRCSSQSGHNTVSWYQQALGQGPQFIFQYYREEENGRGNFPPRFSGLQFPNYSSELNVNALELDDSALYLCASSQTWAEQFFGPGTRLTVL.